Below, 28 T cell receptor beta chains from the same sample are listed, as sequenced in a study of blood T cell repertoires in COVID-19. TCRdb's table, derived via immunoSEQ multiplex PCR, lists solely in-frame clones and lacks some. The profile shows about 68,000 clones, 65% to 90% of them singletons. The specimen was peripheral blood. These receptors originate from a man older than 75 with acute or convalescent COVID-19.

This clone appeared a single time. The chain is built from TRBV5-4 and TRBJ1-2; TRBD1 matches 7 bases. Trimming removed 3 bases from V and 6 bases from J; junction bases left unmatched: 8. This CDR3 has 14 residues. Germline loops: CDR1 SGHNT, CDR2 YYREEE (reference sequence). This CDR3 reads CASSSNRGTDGYTF. CDR3 sequence (DNA): TGTGCCAGCAGCTCTAACAGGGGTACGGATGGCTACACCTTC. Filled out from reference TRBV5-4 and TRBJ1-2, the complete variable domain reads ETGVTQSPTHLIKTRGQQVTLRCSSQSGHNTVSWYQQALGQGPQFIFQYYREEENGRGNFPPRFSGLQFPNYSSELNVNALELDDSALYLCASSSNRGTDGYTFGSGTRLTVV.

The chain recombines TRBV28 with TRBJ2-7; weak D call: TRBD1 (5 bases). V lost 3 bases and J lost 3, with 15 bases in between. The length of the CDR3 is 15 residues. The germline gives CDR1 MDHEN, CDR2 SYDVKM. This CDR3 reads CASSFNRRSDYEQYF. The CDR3 bases are TGTGCCAGCAGTTTTAACAGGCGAAGTGACTACGAGCAGTACTTC.

The J gene is TRBJ1-3, the V gene TRBV6-2 or TRBV6-3; D is uncertain. Deletions cut 0 bases from V and 2 bases from J, with 11 bases between. The CDR3 covers 16 residues. Germline V CDR1 and CDR2: MNHEY, SVGEGT. This chain's CDR3 is CASSYSSRGTGNTIYF. The CDR3 bases are TGTGCCAGCAGTTACTCGAGTCGAGGCACTGGAAACACCATATATTTT.

This chain connects TRBV6-4 to TRBJ2-1; a possible D gene is TRBD2 (6 bases). Trimming pared 2 bases from V and 5 bases from J, leaving 19 bases between. CDR1 is MRHNA and CDR2 is SNTAGT in the germline V gene. This CDR3 comprises 17 residues. The CDR3 loop is CASSDHRIRDLNNEQFF. CDR3 nucleotide sequence: TGTGCCAGCAGTGACCACCGGATCCGGGACTTAAACAATGAGCAGTTCTTC.

This clone came up once. CDR3 nucleotides: TGTGCCAGTTCAACAGGGAACTCCTACAATGAGCAGTTCTTC. Translation gives CASSTGNSYNEQFF. V gene TRBV7-2 combines with J gene TRBJ2-1; D might be TRBD1 (6 bases). Germline V lookup: CDR1 SGHTA, CDR2 FQGNSA. There are 14 residues in the CDR3. V was shortened by 9 bases and J by 0 bases, with 12 bases between the two germline ends.

The rearrangement joins TRBV4-1 to TRBJ1-5; maybe TRBD1 (6 bases). Germline V gene sequence: CDR1 MGHRA, CDR2 YSYEKL. The CDR3 consists of 17 residues. With 1 base removed from V and 2 bases from J, the gap between germline ends came to 15 bases. The CDR3 nucleotides read TGCGCCAGCAGCCAAGTTTCAGAACAGGGCGGCAATCAGCCCCAGCATTTT. Encoded protein: CASSQVSEQGGNQPQHF.

For this clone: One end of the junction varies from germline; a read error may be responsible. The genes are TRBV18 and TRBJ2-3; D gene unclear. The CDR3 sequence is 15 residues long. The germline V gene has CDR1 KGHSH and CDR2 LQKENI. The CDR3 DNA reads as TGTGCCAGCTCCCCACAAAATTCGGGTACAGATACGCAGTATTTT. This translates into CASSPQNSGTDTQYF.

In its sample, this clone was seen a few times. This rearrangement joins TRBV5-6 to TRBJ2-1; 9 nucleotides align to TRBD1. After removal of 4 bases from V and 7 bases from J, the junction contained 9 bases not matched to a gene. Germline V gene sequence: CDR1 SGHDT, CDR2 YYEEEE. The CDR3 has 15 residues. The CDR3 DNA follows: TGTGCCAGCAGCCCCGGAGGGACAGGGTTAAATGAGCAGTTCTTC. This sequence encodes CASSPGGTGLNEQFF.

The V gene is TRBV29-1, the J gene TRBJ2-4; TRBD1 matches 7 bases. Germline CDR1 SQVTM, CDR2 ANQGSEA. CDR3 size: 16 residues. Trimming cost V 4 bases and J 3 bases; bases outside gene matches: 12. CDR3 nucleotide sequence: TGCAGCGTTGCTATGCAGACAGGGCGAGGCAAAAACATTCAGTACTTC. Encoded protein: CSVAMQTGRGKNIQYF.

The chain has TRBV6-5 and TRBJ1-1, with a possible D match to TRBD1 (5 bases). Germline lookup yields CDR1 MNHEY and CDR2 SVGAGI. The V gene lost 4 bases and the J gene lost 4 bases, with 7 bases spanning the gap. There are 12 residues in the CDR3. CDR3 loop: CASSSRGTEAFF. The CDR3 nucleotides are TGTGCCAGCAGTTCTAGGGGCACTGAAGCTTTCTTT.

The chain employs TRBV7-7 and TRBJ1-5, with TRBD1 as a possible D gene (6 bases). V was shortened by 5 bases and J by 7 bases, with 18 bases between the two germline ends. Germline CDR1 SSHAT, CDR2 FNYEAQ (reference sequence). The CDR3 is 15 amino acids. The CDR3 DNA reads TGTGCCAGCAGCCAAGCATTGGGGGCTTGGCAGCCCCAGCATTTT. The encoded protein is CASSQALGAWQPQHF.

The chain couples TRBV6-5 to TRBJ1-2; 8 bases fit TRBD1. The CDR3 is 14 residues long. The ends lost 8 bases at V and 4 bases at J; junction bases unmatched: 9. The V gene's germline CDR1 is MNHEY and CDR2 SVGAGI. This CDR3 reads CASVREDRVYGYTF. The CDR3 DNA follows: TGTGCCAGCGTCCGAGAGGACAGGGTCTATGGCTACACCTTC.

This clone appeared once. V is TRBV7-2 and J is TRBJ2-3; 9 nucleotides align to TRBD2. The CDR3 has 15 amino acids. V lost 4 bases to trimming and J lost 5 bases; unmatched junction nucleotides: 7. Germline-derived CDR1 and CDR2 are SGHTA and FQGNSA. As DNA, the CDR3 is TGTGCCAGCAGCTCCTCCGGACTAGCGATAGATACGCAGTATTTT. It specifies CASSSSGLAIDTQYF.

The chain has TRBV10-3 and TRBJ2-1; 8 bases align to TRBD1. CDR1 is ENHRY and CDR2 is SYGVKD in the germline V gene. This CDR3 has 13 residues. Losses at the gene ends were 5 bases for V and 12 bases for J; bases not matched to a gene: 9. CDR3 DNA: TGTGCCATCAGTACCGAGACAGGGGATGGGCAGTTCTTC. Amino acid sequence: CAISTETGDGQFF.

This chain connects TRBV5-4 to TRBJ2-1; 7 bases line up with TRBD1. The CDR3 consists of 18 residues. Germline CDR1 is SGHNT and CDR2 is YYREEE (reference sequence). Losses at the gene ends were 5 bases for V and 6 bases for J; bases not matched to a gene: 20. The CDR3 nucleotides read TGTGCCAGCAGTATTGATCAGGGAAGGGGGCCGACCTCCAATGAGCAGTTCTTC. This sequence encodes CASSIDQGRGPTSNEQFF.

The V and J genes are TRBV5-1 and TRBJ2-1; TRBD2 matches at 8 bases. With 2 bases clipped from V and 4 bases from J, the junction kept 5 bases outside the gene matches. The CDR3 extends over 15 amino acids. Germline CDR1 is SGHRS and CDR2 is YFSETQ. CDR3 residues: CASSFSSGGYNEQFF. The CDR3 nucleotides read TGCGCCAGCAGCTTTTCAAGCGGGGGTTACAATGAGCAGTTCTTC.

This chain joins TRBV27 and TRBJ2-7; TRBD2 agrees at 9 bases. Germline CDR1 reads MNHEY; CDR2 reads SMNVEV (reference sequence). The CDR3 runs 15 residues. With V trimmed by 6 bases and J by 5 bases, 11 bases remained unmatched. In DNA form, the CDR3 reads TGTGCCAGCAGCCGTAGCGGGGGAATGAAGCACGAGCAGTACTTC. Encoded protein: CASSRSGGMKHEQYF.

The chain has TRBV7-2 and TRBJ1-1; D is perhaps TRBD1 (5 bases). The CDR3 is 15 amino acids. The germline gives CDR1 SGHTA, CDR2 FQGNSA. The V end was cut by 2 bases, the J end by 1 base, with 11 bases between. The CDR3 bases are TGTGCCAGCAGCTTACGGTCGACAGCGAACACTGAAGCTTTCTTT. It codes for CASSLRSTANTEAFF.

This clone was counted only a few times. V gene TRBV24-1 combines with J gene TRBJ2-7; 7 nucleotides align to TRBD1. V lost 3 bases, J lost 8 bases, and 6 bases stayed unmatched. The CDR3 covers 13 residues. The germline gives CDR1 KGHDR, CDR2 SFDVKD. The CDR3 loop is CATSDRQGFKQYF. CDR3 in DNA: TGTGCCACCAGTGATCGACAGGGTTTCAAGCAGTACTTC.

The chain is built from TRBV28 and TRBJ1-6; D uncertain. The germline V and J ends were trimmed by 2 bases and 7 bases, with 6 bases remaining between them. Germline CDR1 MDHEN, CDR2 SYDVKM. CDR3 size: 13 residues. For the CDR3, the DNA is TGTGCCAGCAGTTTACCCTTAAATTCACCCCTCCACTTT. Protein: CASSLPLNSPLHF. Together with reference TRBV28 and TRBJ1-6, the CDR3 gives the full variable domain: DVKVTQSSRYLVKRTGEKVFLECVQDMDHENMFWYRQDPGLGLRLIYFSYDVKMKEKGDIPEGYSVSREKKERFSLILESASTNQTSMYLCASSLPLNSPLHFGNGTRLTVT.

This chain links TRBV5-8 with TRBJ1-5; the D is unclear. Germline assignment: CDR1 SGHTS and CDR2 YDEGEE. This CDR3 is 15 amino acids long. V was shortened by 0 bases and J by 1 base, with 8 bases between the two germline ends. CDR3 sequence reads: CASSLDIWSNQPQHF. CDR3 in DNA: TGTGCCAGCAGCTTGGACATTTGGAGCAATCAGCCCCAGCATTTT.

V usage is TRBV5-1 and J usage is TRBJ2-5; TRBD1 is a possible D gene (5 bases). Per germline, CDR1 SGHRS and CDR2 YFSETQ. This CDR3 has 14 residues. Trimming left V 7 bases short and J 4 bases short, with 17 bases between. The CDR3 coding sequence is TGCGCCAGCGGGGCAGGGTTAGTAGGAGAGACCCAGTACTTC. Translation gives CASGAGLVGETQYF.

This clone appeared once. The chain combines TRBV30 with TRBJ2-7; TRBD1 aligns across 10 bases. The germline gives CDR1 GTSNPN, CDR2 SVGIG (reference sequence). The CDR3 is made up of 14 amino acids. Unmatched junction bases numbered 9, after V lost 6 bases and J lost 4 bases. Here the CDR3 reads CACDTDRGFYEQYF. CDR3 DNA sequence: TGTGCCTGTGATACGGACAGGGGGTTTTACGAGCAGTACTTC.

This chain joins TRBV7-2 and TRBJ1-4; D possibly corresponds to TRBD1 (6 bases). Germline V gene lookup returns CDR1 SGHTA and CDR2 FQGNSA. The V end lost 0 bases, the J end lost 0 bases, and 8 bases lay between the germline ends. This CDR3 comprises 16 residues. The CDR3 spells CASSLAGGATNEKLFF. In DNA form, the CDR3 reads TGTGCCAGCAGCTTAGCAGGGGGAGCAACTAATGAAAAACTGTTTTTT.

The chain joins TRBV19 to TRBJ1-4, with 8 bases aligning to TRBD1. CDR3 size: 15 residues. The J segment lost 8 bases and the V segment lost 5 bases, leaving 10 bases of the junction unmatched. Per germline, CDR1 LNHDA and CDR2 SQIVND (reference sequence). The chain's CDR3 is CASSPLTGAAEKLFF. The DNA of the CDR3 is TGTGCCAGTAGTCCCCTGACAGGGGCAGCGGAAAAACTGTTTTTT.

This clone was seen only once. The chain joins TRBV19 to TRBJ2-5, with D possibly matching TRBD2 (6 bases). Germline V gene sequence: CDR1 LNHDA, CDR2 SQIVND (reference sequence). Deletions cut 8 bases from V and 5 bases from J, with 15 bases between. The CDR3 runs 13 residues. The CDR3 region has the DNA TGTGCCAGTGGTTCGGCGGGGCTGGAGACCCAGTACTTC. It translates to CASGSAGLETQYF.

This clone came up once. J is TRBJ2-5 and V is TRBV7-3; TRBD1 matches at 8 bases. J gave up 5 bases and V 5 bases, and 13 bases lay outside the gene matches. Germline CDR1 is SGHTA and CDR2 is FQGTGA. This CDR3 has 16 residues. CDR3 coding DNA: TGTGCCAGCAGCCCAGGCGTACAGGGGGTCCGGGAGACCCAGTACTTC. Residues: CASSPGVQGVRETQYF.

This chain links TRBV4-3 with TRBJ2-1; D may be TRBD1 (5 bases). The CDR3 is 13 residues long. Trimming cost V 2 bases and J 8 bases, with 10 bases left between them. CDR1 is LGHNA, CDR2 YSLEER, per germline. The CDR3 loop is CASSQQGYYEQFF. DNA of the CDR3: TGCGCCAGCAGCCAACAGGGTTATTATGAGCAGTTCTTC.